Described below is a single TCR beta chain sequence and its context. Trimming at V came to 5 bases and at J to 5 bases, leaving 6 bases not matched to a gene. The CDR3 has 14 amino acids. Germline V gives CDR1 MNHEY, CDR2 SVGAGI. Profiling relied on immunoSEQ multiplex PCR, and the TCRdb table lists in-frame clones only, not all of them. The sample shows tens of thousands of clones, around 86% of them seen only once. This entry belongs to a study of T cell responses to AZD1222 COVID-19 vaccine. This clonotype originated in an adult in good health. This sample comprised peripheral blood, obtained on day 0 of AZD1222 vaccination. V and J are TRBV6-5 and TRBJ2-7; 10 positions match TRBD1. CDR3 in amino acids: CASSPGQGINEQYF. Here the CDR3 DNA reads TGTGCCAGCAGTCCGGGACAGGGGATCAACGAGCAGTACTTC.